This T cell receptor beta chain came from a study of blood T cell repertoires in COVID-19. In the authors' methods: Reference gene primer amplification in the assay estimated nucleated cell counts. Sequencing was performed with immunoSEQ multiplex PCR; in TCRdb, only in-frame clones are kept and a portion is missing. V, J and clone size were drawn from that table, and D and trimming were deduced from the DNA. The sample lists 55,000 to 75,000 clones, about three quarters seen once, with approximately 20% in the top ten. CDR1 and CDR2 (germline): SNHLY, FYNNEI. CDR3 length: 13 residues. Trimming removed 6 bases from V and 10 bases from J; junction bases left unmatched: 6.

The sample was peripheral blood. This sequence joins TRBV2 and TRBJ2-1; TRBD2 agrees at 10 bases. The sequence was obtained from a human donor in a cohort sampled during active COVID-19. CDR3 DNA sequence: TGTGCCAGCAGGGGGTTAGCGGGGGGCGAGCAGTTCTTC. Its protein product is CASRGLAGGEQFF. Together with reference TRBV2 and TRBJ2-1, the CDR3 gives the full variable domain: EPEVTQTPSHQVTQMGQEVILRCVPISNHLYFYWYRQILGQKVEFLVSFYNNEISEKSEIFDDQFSVERPDGSNFTLKIRSTKLEDSAMYFCASRGLAGGEQFFGPGTRLTVL.